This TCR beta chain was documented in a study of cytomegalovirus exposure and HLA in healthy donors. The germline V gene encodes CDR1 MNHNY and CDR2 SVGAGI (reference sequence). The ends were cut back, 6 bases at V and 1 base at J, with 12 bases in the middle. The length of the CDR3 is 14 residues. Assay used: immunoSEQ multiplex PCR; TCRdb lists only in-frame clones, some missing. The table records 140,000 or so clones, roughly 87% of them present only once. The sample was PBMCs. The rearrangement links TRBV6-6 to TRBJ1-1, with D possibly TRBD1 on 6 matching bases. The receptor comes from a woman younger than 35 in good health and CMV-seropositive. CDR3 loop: CASRSGQTNTEAFF. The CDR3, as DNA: TGTGCCAGCAGGAGCGGACAGACGAACACTGAAGCTTTCTTT.